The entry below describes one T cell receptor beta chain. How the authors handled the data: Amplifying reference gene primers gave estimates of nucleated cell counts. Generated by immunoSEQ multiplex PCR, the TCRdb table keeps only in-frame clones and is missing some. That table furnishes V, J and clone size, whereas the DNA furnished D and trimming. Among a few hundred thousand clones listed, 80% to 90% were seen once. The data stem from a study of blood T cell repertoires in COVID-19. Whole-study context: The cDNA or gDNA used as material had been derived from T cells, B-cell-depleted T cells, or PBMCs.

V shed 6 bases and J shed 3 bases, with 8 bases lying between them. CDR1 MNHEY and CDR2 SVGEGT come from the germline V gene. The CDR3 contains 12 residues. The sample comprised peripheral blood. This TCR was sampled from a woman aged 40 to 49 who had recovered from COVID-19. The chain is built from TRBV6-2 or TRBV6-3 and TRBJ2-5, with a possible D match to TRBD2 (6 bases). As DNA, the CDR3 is TGTGCCAGCAGCGGGAGTAAAGAGACCCAGTACTTC. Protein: CASSGSKETQYF.